A single sample gave rise to the 5 T cell receptor beta chains below, sequenced in a study of cytomegalovirus exposure and HLA in healthy donors. Researchers ran the PCR with 60 Vbeta and 13 Jbeta primers. Only in-frame clones appear in the TCRdb table, and some are missing; sequencing was by immunoSEQ multiplex PCR. The sample holds hundreds of thousands of clones, roughly 90% seen once. The sample comprised PBMCs. Every receptor here comes from a woman younger than 30 in good health and CMV-seronegative.

The gene calls are TRBV5-1 and TRBJ2-5; D might be TRBD1 (5 bases). Germline loops: CDR1 SGHRS, CDR2 YFSETQ. V lost 9 bases and J lost 2, with 11 bases in between. This CDR3 spans 12 amino acids. The CDR3 DNA sequence: TGCGCCACCCAGGGTGAACAAGAGACCCAGTACTTC. Its translation is CATQGEQETQYF.

The V and J genes are TRBV29-1 and TRBJ1-2, with 10 bases that match TRBD1. Losses at the gene ends were 4 bases for V and 5 bases for J; bases not matched to a gene: 13. This CDR3 is built from 16 residues. Germline V CDR1 and CDR2: SQVTM, ANQGSEA. CDR3 nucleotide sequence: TGCAGCGTTGCGCCGGTTAGGGGACAGGGGTTTTATGGCTACACCTTC. As protein: CSVAPVRGQGFYGYTF.

J is TRBJ2-7 and V is TRBV29-1; 8 bases line up with TRBD1. The CDR3 has 13 residues. J lost 6 bases, V lost 3 bases, and 7 bases had no gene match. In germline, CDR1 is SQVTM, CDR2 ANQGSEA. The CDR3 DNA reads TGCAGCGTTGAGGGACAGGTCCGCGCCGAGCAGTACTTC. Encoded protein: CSVEGQVRAEQYF.

The chain uses TRBV6-5 and TRBJ1-4, with TRBD1 identical over 10 bases. CDR1 and CDR2 from the germline V gene are MNHEY and SVGAGI. V shed 5 bases and J 4 bases; nucleotides not matched to a gene: 4. The CDR3 runs to 15 residues. The CDR3 loop is CASSRDRGYNEKLFF. In DNA, the CDR3 is TGTGCCAGCAGTCGGGACAGGGGATATAATGAAAAACTGTTTTTT.

In its sample, this clone was seen once. V is TRBV6-1 and J is TRBJ1-1, with TRBD1 matching 8 bases. V trimming: 6 bases; J trimming: 7 bases; junction bases outside the gene matches: 4. CDR1 and CDR2 from the germline V gene are MNHNS and SASEGT. CDR3 size: 12 residues. CDR3 nucleotide sequence: TGTGCCAGCAGAAGACAGGGGAGTGAAGCTTTCTTT. As protein: CASRRQGSEAFF.